This entry describes one TCR beta chain. This record comes from a study of blood T cell repertoires in COVID-19. On the study more broadly: Both acute and convalescent COVID-19 samples were obtained from the United States, Italy and Spain. T cells, B-cell-depleted T cells, or PBMCs provided the cDNA or gDNA that served as material.

The protocol was immunoSEQ multiplex PCR, while the TCRdb copy is restricted to in-frame clones and leaves out a portion. The sample has 130,000 to 150,000 clones; 85% to 90% are singletons. Trimming took 1 base from V and 0 from J; bases not matched to a gene: 3. CDR1 MNHNS and CDR2 SASEGT come from the germline V gene. The CDR3 sequence is 18 residues long. The sequence was collected from a man older than 75 with acute or convalescent COVID-19. Source material: peripheral blood. The gene calls are TRBV6-1 and TRBJ2-1, with 13 positions matching TRBD2. The CDR3 protein is CASSEERTSGSSYNEQFF. Here the CDR3 DNA reads TGTGCCAGCAGTGAAGAGAGGACTAGCGGGAGCTCCTACAATGAGCAGTTCTTC.